The 31 T cell receptor beta chains listed next were all sequenced from one sample in a study of cytomegalovirus exposure and HLA in healthy donors. Sequenced by immunoSEQ multiplex PCR; TCRdb stores in-frame clones only, minus some. The repertoire includes about 160,000 clones, around four fifths of them detected once, and approximately 2.3% sits in the top ten. Sequenced material: PBMCs. Source of these receptors: a man younger than 40 in good health and CMV-seropositive.

The J gene is TRBJ2-7, the V gene TRBV7-2; tentative D call: TRBD2 (5 bases). The V gene lost 1 base and the J gene lost 3 bases, with 7 bases spanning the gap. The CDR3 spans 13 residues. Germline V CDR1 and CDR2: SGHTA, FQGNSA. The DNA of the CDR3 is TGTGCCAGCAGCTTAGGGGAGTACTACGAGCAGTACTTC. The encoded protein is CASSLGEYYEQYF.

The J gene is TRBJ1-5, the V gene TRBV4-1; D is undetermined. Germline loops: CDR1 MGHRA, CDR2 YSYEKL. V shed 3 bases and J shed 0 bases, with 9 bases lying between them. The CDR3 has 15 residues. This chain's CDR3 is CASSHQVFSNQPQHF. CDR3 in DNA: TGCGCCAGCAGCCACCAGGTGTTTAGCAATCAGCCCCAGCATTTT.

The V and J genes are TRBV6-1 and TRBJ1-5, with D possibly matching TRBD1 (6 bases). Germline values: CDR1 MNHNS, CDR2 SASEGT. V was clipped by 7 bases and J by 4 bases, with 17 bases between them. The CDR3 contains 15 residues. The CDR3 region is CASTNPTGSNQPQHF. The CDR3 region has the DNA TGTGCCAGCACCAACCCAACAGGGTCTAATCAGCCCCAGCATTTT.

A note on this clone: The junction differs from germline at one of its ends, possibly a read error. The rearrangement joins TRBV7-2 to TRBJ2-5; 14 bases map to TRBD2. Germline CDR1 is SGHTA and CDR2 is FQGNSA. This CDR3 contains 18 residues. The CDR3 loop reads CASSSRLAGGPGQETQHF. The CDR3 bases are TGTGCCAGCAGCTCAAGACTAGCGGGGGGGCCTGGCCAAGAGACCCAGCACTTC.

The genes are TRBV9 and TRBJ1-4, with TRBD1 matching 7 bases. The CDR3 length is 15 residues. Germline V gene lookup returns CDR1 SGDLS and CDR2 YYNGEE. Trimming took 3 bases from V and 4 from J; bases not matched to a gene: 6. CDR3 residues: CASSAVTGRNEKLFF. The DNA for the CDR3 is TGTGCCAGCAGCGCCGTGACAGGGCGTAATGAAAAACTGTTTTTT.

CDR3 amino acids: CASSFLGNQPQHF. The CDR3 DNA sequence: TGTGCCAGCAGTTTCCTTGGCAATCAGCCCCAGCATTTT. The chain links TRBV27 to TRBJ1-5; the D is unclear. Germline-derived CDR1 and CDR2 are MNHEY and SMNVEV (reference sequence). The CDR3 covers 13 residues. Trimming took 3 bases from V and 2 from J, leaving 5 bases between them.

The J gene is TRBJ1-5, the V gene TRBV18; 11 bases fit TRBD1. V dropped 6 bases and J dropped 6; count of bases not matched to a gene: 4. Germline lookup yields CDR1 KGHSH and CDR2 LQKENI. The CDR3 has 14 residues. The CDR3 DNA follows: TGTGCCAGCTCGGGGACAGGGGGATCTCAGCCCCAGCATTTT. This gives the protein CASSGTGGSQPQHF. The full variable domain, in which reference TRBV18 and TRBJ1-5 provide the parts outside the CDR3, is NAGVMQNPRHLVRRRGQEARLRCSPMKGHSHVYWYRQLPEEGLKFMVYLQKENIIDESGMPKERFSAEFPKEGPSILRIQQVVRGDSAAYFCASSGTGGSQPQHFGDGTRLSIL.

This clone was seen more than once but under ten times. This chain links TRBV7-9 with TRBJ2-7, with TRBD2 matching 10 bases. The CDR3 contains 15 residues. Germline CDR1 and CDR2: SEHNR and FQNEAQ (reference sequence). J gave up 3 bases and V 4 bases, and 6 bases lay outside the gene matches. The CDR3 here is CASSYSGGAIYEQYF. Here the CDR3 DNA reads TGTGCCAGCAGCTACAGCGGGGGGGCCATCTACGAGCAGTACTTC.

CDR3 region: CASSRDRESYEQYF. In DNA form, the CDR3 reads TGTGCCAGCAGCCGGGACAGGGAGAGCTACGAGCAGTACTTC. V and J are TRBV2 and TRBJ2-7, with 9 bases fitting TRBD1. This CDR3 comprises 14 residues. V trimming: 6 bases; J trimming: 3 bases; junction bases outside the gene matches: 6. Germline loops: CDR1 SNHLY, CDR2 FYNNEI. The entire variable domain, with the rest obtained from reference TRBV2 and TRBJ2-7, is as follows: EPEVTQTPSHQVTQMGQEVILRCVPISNHLYFYWYRQILGQKVEFLVSFYNNEISEKSEIFDDQFSVERPDGSNFTLKIRSTKLEDSAMYFCASSRDRESYEQYFGPGTRLTVT.

V usage is TRBV4-1 and J usage is TRBJ2-7; TRBD1 aligns across 7 bases. Germline CDR1 is MGHRA and CDR2 is YSYEKL. This CDR3 is built from 15 residues. V gave up 4 bases and J gave up 2 bases; unmatched junction bases: 8. This chain's CDR3 is CASSPPQGMTYEQYF. For the CDR3, the DNA is TGCGCCAGCAGCCCCCCACAGGGGATGACCTACGAGCAGTACTTC.

The rearrangement joins TRBV20-1 to TRBJ1-2; D gene ambiguous. V lost 6 bases and J lost 4, with 9 bases in between. This CDR3 is built from 11 residues. Germline V CDR1 and CDR2: DFQATT, SNEGSKA (reference sequence). The CDR3 spells CSARGPYGYTF. The DNA for the CDR3 is TGCAGTGCCCGAGGGCCCTATGGCTACACCTTC.

This clone was observed a few times. The J gene is TRBJ2-7, the V gene TRBV6-5; D remains ambiguous. The CDR3 is made up of 12 amino acids. The ends were cut back, 2 bases at V and 3 bases at J, with 5 bases in the middle. CDR1 and CDR2 (germline): MNHEY, SVGAGI. The CDR3 DNA follows: TGTGCCAGCAGTTACCCAGGCTACGAGCAGTACTTC. It translates to CASSYPGYEQYF.

This clone was counted a single time. V is TRBV6-7 and J is TRBJ2-1; 9 bases are a match to TRBD1. TRBV6-7 is assigned to the ORF class and has an uncertain function. Trimming cost V 6 bases and J 8 bases; bases outside gene matches: 8. CDR3 length: 14 residues. For the CDR3, the DNA is TGTGCCAGCAGCACGGGACAGGGAATCGATGAGCAGTTCTTC. It codes for CASSTGQGIDEQFF.

The chain recombines TRBV7-2 with TRBJ1-1, with 8 bases identical to TRBD1. V dropped 3 bases and J dropped 2; count of bases not matched to a gene: 2. The CDR3 covers 14 residues. Germline CDR1 and CDR2: SGHTA and FQGNSA. CDR3 DNA: TGTGCCAGCAGCTTCCAGGGGGCTAACACTGAAGCTTTCTTT. This translates into CASSFQGANTEAFF.

The rearrangement uses TRBV2 and TRBJ2-2, with D perhaps TRBD1 (6 bases). Germline V lookup: CDR1 SNHLY, CDR2 FYNNEI. The length of the CDR3 is 15 residues. V shed 7 bases and J shed 4 bases, with 16 bases lying between them. This CDR3 reads CASNLRGRVTGELFF. The CDR3 DNA sequence: TGTGCCAGCAACCTCAGGGGACGGGTCACCGGGGAGCTGTTTTTT.

The chain combines TRBV7-8 with TRBJ2-7, with 8 bases matching TRBD1. This CDR3 region has 14 residues. Germline assignment: CDR1 SGHVS and CDR2 FQNEAQ. Trimming removed 4 bases from V and 3 bases from J; junction bases left unmatched: 5. The CDR3 region is CASSSRDRFYEQYF. DNA for the CDR3: TGTGCCAGCAGCTCGCGGGACAGGTTCTACGAGCAGTACTTC.

V is TRBV6-5 and J is TRBJ1-1, with no clear D. Germline values: CDR1 MNHEY, CDR2 SVGAGI. The CDR3 extends over 13 amino acids. V gave up 5 bases and J gave up 2 bases, with 9 bases separating them. The CDR3 nucleotides read TGTGCCAGCAGTACCCTAGGTAACACTGAAGCTTTCTTT. This gives the protein CASSTLGNTEAFF.

This chain links TRBV5-1 with TRBJ2-2, with 10 nucleotides matching TRBD2. V trimming: 6 bases; J trimming: 3 bases; junction bases outside the gene matches: 5. The CDR3 sequence is 15 residues long. Looked up from germline, CDR1 is SGHRS and CDR2 is YFSETQ. The CDR3 loop reads CASKSGGADTGELFF. The CDR3 bases are TGCGCCAGCAAGAGCGGGGGGGCCGACACCGGGGAGCTGTTTTTT.

The rearrangement uses TRBV7-9 and TRBJ1-2, with TRBD1 matching over 11 bases. This CDR3 region has 17 residues. Germline V gene sequence: CDR1 SEHNR, CDR2 FQNEAQ (reference sequence). The V and J ends lost 4 bases and 0 bases, in that order; junction bases with no gene match: 7. The chain's CDR3 is CASSSRDRGIPNYGYTF. CDR3 in DNA: TGTGCCAGCAGCTCTCGGGACAGGGGGATTCCTAACTATGGCTACACCTTC.

This sequence joins TRBV7-9 and TRBJ2-5; D is perhaps TRBD2 (6 bases). V lost 7 bases and J 2 bases, leaving 14 bases between the germline ends. Germline CDR1 is SEHNR and CDR2 is FQNEAQ (reference sequence). This CDR3 region has 14 residues. This chain's CDR3 is CASKLVAGQETQYF. The CDR3 DNA reads TGTGCCAGCAAGTTAGTTGCGGGACAAGAGACCCAGTACTTC.

The chain couples TRBV9 to TRBJ1-2; weak D call: TRBD1 (5 bases). The CDR3 is made up of 12 amino acids. Germline V gene lookup returns CDR1 SGDLS and CDR2 YYNGEE. Trimming shortened V by 3 bases and J by 13 bases, and 16 bases separated the two germline ends. The chain's CDR3 is CASSGPGGLRTF. The CDR3 nucleotides read TGTGCCAGCAGCGGCCCGGGGGGACTGCGCACCTTC.

This sequence joins TRBV7-6 and TRBJ1-4; D remains ambiguous. The CDR3 is 14 residues long. From germline, CDR1 is SGHVS and CDR2 FNYEAQ. Trimming left V 2 bases short and J 8 bases short, with 12 bases between. The CDR3 loop is CASSLSFVEEKLFF. DNA for the CDR3: TGTGCCAGCAGCTTATCTTTCGTCGAGGAAAAACTGTTTTTT.

The chain joins TRBV6-1 to TRBJ2-7; the match to TRBD1 covers 9 bases. Unmatched junction bases numbered 7, after V lost 3 bases and J lost 1 base. The CDR3 is 16 amino acids. CDR1 and CDR2 (germline): MNHNS, SASEGT. The CDR3 sequence: CASSDPPGTGSYEQYF. CDR3 nucleotide sequence: TGTGCCAGCAGTGACCCCCCCGGGACAGGGTCCTACGAGCAGTACTTC.

The rearrangement links TRBV27 to TRBJ1-5; unclear D gene. The CDR3 has 15 amino acids. V was clipped by 3 bases and J by 1 base, with 10 bases between them. Germline CDR1 MNHEY, CDR2 SMNVEV (reference sequence). CDR3 nucleotide sequence: TGTGCCAGCAGTTTGGAGGCAGCGAGCAATCAGCCCCAGCATTTT. Amino acids: CASSLEAASNQPQHF.

The chain links TRBV11-2 to TRBJ2-5; 12 nucleotides match TRBD2. The V gene end was trimmed by 1 base and the J gene end by 8 bases; junction bases not matched to a gene: 8. CDR1 and CDR2 from the germline V gene are SGHAT and FQNNGV. The CDR3 contains 16 residues. The DNA of the CDR3 is TGTGCCAGCAGCTTAGTTCCTAGCGGGGGGGCCGGTACCCAGTACTTC. It codes for CASSLVPSGGAGTQYF.

V and J are TRBV5-1 and TRBJ2-3; D possibly corresponds to TRBD2 (6 bases). Germline V lookup: CDR1 SGHRS, CDR2 YFSETQ. Trimming left V 4 bases short and J 8 bases short, with 20 bases between. The CDR3 has 15 residues. The chain's CDR3 is CASSDPGEPVGTQYF. For the CDR3, the DNA is TGCGCCAGCAGCGACCCGGGGGAGCCGGTGGGTACGCAGTATTTT.

The chain recombines TRBV13 with TRBJ2-1; D is unclear. The CDR3 is made up of 16 amino acids. V lost 2 bases, J lost 2 bases, and 13 bases lay in between. The germline CDR1 and CDR2 sequences are PRHDT and FYEKMQ (reference sequence). Here the CDR3 DNA reads TGTGCCAGCAGCTTACCAAGCGAGCCAACCTACAATGAGCAGTTCTTC. Residues: CASSLPSEPTYNEQFF.

This chain joins TRBV4-3 and TRBJ1-5; 9 nucleotides agree with TRBD1. Losses at the gene ends were 3 bases for V and 7 bases for J; bases not matched to a gene: 7. This CDR3 has 15 residues. Per germline, CDR1 LGHNA and CDR2 YSLEER. The CDR3 reads CASSQGTGMGQPQHF. CDR3 DNA: TGCGCCAGCAGCCAGGGGACAGGGATGGGCCAGCCCCAGCATTTT.

The genes are TRBV11-1 and TRBJ2-5, with a possible D match to TRBD2 (6 bases). This CDR3 contains 14 residues. In germline, CDR1 is SGHAT, CDR2 FQDESV (reference sequence). The V end was cut by 5 bases, the J end by 2 bases, with 12 bases between. As DNA, the CDR3 is TGTGCCAGCAGCCCGGGACTCCTACAAGAGACCCAGTACTTC. Protein product: CASSPGLLQETQYF.

The chain has TRBV7-9 and TRBJ2-7, with a tentative D call TRBD1 (6 bases). V was clipped by 1 base and J by 6 bases, with 10 bases between them. The V gene's germline CDR1 is SEHNR and CDR2 FQNEAQ (reference sequence). The CDR3 consists of 13 residues. CDR3 loop: CASSLGPGAEQYF. The CDR3 coding sequence is TGTGCCAGCAGCTTAGGACCAGGGGCCGAGCAGTACTTC.

The gene calls are TRBV7-2 and TRBJ2-7, with 12 bases matching TRBD2. V lost 4 bases and J lost 6; bases outside the gene matches: 7. Germline values: CDR1 SGHTA, CDR2 FQGNSA. The CDR3 is 15 amino acids. The CDR3 loop reads CASSWASGGAREQYF. CDR3 DNA sequence: TGTGCCAGCAGCTGGGCTAGCGGGGGGGCCCGCGAGCAGTACTTC.